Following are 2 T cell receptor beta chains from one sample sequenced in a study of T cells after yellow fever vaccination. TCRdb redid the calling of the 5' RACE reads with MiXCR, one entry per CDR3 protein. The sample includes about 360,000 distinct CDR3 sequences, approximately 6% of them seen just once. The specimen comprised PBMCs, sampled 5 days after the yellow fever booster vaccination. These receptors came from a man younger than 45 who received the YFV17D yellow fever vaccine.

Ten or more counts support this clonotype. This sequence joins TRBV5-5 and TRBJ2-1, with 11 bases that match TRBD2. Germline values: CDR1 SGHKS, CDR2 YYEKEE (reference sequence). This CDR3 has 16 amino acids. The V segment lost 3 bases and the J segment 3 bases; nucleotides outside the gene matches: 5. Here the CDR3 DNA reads TGTGCCAGCAGCTCCTGGACTAGCGGGTACTACAATGAGCAGTTCTTC. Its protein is CASSSWTSGYYNEQFF.

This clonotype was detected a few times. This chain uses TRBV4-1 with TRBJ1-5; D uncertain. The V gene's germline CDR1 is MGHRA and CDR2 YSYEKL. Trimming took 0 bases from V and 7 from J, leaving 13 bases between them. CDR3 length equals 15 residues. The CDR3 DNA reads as TGCGCCAGCAGCCAAGATGGATTTGAAGGGCAGCCCCAGCATTTT. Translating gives CASSQDGFEGQPQHF.